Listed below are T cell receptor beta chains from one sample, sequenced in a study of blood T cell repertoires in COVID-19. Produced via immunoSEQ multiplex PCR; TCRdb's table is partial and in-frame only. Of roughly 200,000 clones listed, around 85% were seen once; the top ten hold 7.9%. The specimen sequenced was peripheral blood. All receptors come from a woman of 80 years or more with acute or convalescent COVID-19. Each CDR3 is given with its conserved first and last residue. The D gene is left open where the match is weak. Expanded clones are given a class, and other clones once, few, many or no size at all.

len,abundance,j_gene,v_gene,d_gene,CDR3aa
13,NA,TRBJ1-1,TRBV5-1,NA,CASSEQLNTEAFF
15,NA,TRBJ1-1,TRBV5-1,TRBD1,CASRAGTGTNTEAFF
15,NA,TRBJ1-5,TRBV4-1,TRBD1,CASRQEGQQNQPQHF
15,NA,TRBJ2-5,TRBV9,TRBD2,CASSVAAGKQETQYF
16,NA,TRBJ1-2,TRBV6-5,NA,CASSSRGGVNIYGYTF
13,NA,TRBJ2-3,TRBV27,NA,CASSLLATDTQYF
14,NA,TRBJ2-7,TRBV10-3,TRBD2,CAIREGGGRYEQYF
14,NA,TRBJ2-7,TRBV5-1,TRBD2,CASSLTSGGTEQYF
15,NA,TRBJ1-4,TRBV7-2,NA,CTSSLDPATNEKLFF
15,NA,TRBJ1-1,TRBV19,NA,CASSIVDRKNTEAFF
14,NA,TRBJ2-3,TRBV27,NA,CASSRPGGADTQYF
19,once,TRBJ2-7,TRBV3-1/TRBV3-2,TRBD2,CASSQITRTSGIGGYEQYF
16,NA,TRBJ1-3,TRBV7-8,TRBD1,CASSLGQPSSGNTIYF
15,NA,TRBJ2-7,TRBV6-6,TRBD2,CASSNPIAGSYEQYF
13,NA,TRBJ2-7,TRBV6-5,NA,CASLTEESYEQYF
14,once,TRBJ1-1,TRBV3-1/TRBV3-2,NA,CASSPEAGNTEAFF
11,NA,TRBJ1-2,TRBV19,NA,CASSIDLGYTF
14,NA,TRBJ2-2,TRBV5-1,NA,CASSENLDTGELFF
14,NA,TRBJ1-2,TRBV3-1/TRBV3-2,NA,CASSQDDTVYGYTF
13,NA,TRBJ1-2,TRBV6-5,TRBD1,CASTTAGGYGYTF
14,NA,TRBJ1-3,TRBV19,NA,CAVSNGISGNTIYF
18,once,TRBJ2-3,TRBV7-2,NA,CASSLGGLQTARTDTQYF
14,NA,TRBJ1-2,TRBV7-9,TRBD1,CASSYVPTGNGYTF
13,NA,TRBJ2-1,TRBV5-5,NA,CASRNTGTDEQFF
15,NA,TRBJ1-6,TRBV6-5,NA,CASSYSDSYNSPLHF
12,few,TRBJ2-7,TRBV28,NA,CASLGAAYEQYF
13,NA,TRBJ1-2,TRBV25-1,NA,CASSVGQIYGYTF
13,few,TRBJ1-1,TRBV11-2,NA,CASSLGTNTEAFF
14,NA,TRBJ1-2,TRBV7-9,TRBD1,CASSLARDSTGYTF
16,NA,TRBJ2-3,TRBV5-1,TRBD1,CASSLASGGGADTQYF
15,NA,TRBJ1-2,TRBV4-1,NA,CASSQVVQGNYGYTF
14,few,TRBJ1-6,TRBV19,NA,CASSIGTENSPLHF